This T cell receptor beta chain is drawn from a study of early T cells in non-severe SARS-CoV-2 infection. V lost 4 bases and J lost 8, with 11 bases in between. The V gene's germline CDR1 is KGHSH and CDR2 LQKENI. The CDR3 loop spans 12 amino acids. Each CDR3 protein is one row after TCRdb ran MiXCR on the 5' RACE reads. This repertoire shows tens of thousands of distinct CDR3 sequences, around 4.8% found once; its top ten account for roughly 6.7%. This clonotype was detected many times. This TCR was sampled from an adult who was a healthcare worker with PCR-confirmed SARS-CoV-2 infection or an uninfected control (not recorded which). The sequenced material came from whole blood. The chain recombines TRBV18 with TRBJ1-1; no firm D call. The chain's CDR3 is CASSLQNKEAFF. CDR3 coding DNA: TGTGCCAGCTCACTGCAAAACAAAGAAGCTTTCTTT.